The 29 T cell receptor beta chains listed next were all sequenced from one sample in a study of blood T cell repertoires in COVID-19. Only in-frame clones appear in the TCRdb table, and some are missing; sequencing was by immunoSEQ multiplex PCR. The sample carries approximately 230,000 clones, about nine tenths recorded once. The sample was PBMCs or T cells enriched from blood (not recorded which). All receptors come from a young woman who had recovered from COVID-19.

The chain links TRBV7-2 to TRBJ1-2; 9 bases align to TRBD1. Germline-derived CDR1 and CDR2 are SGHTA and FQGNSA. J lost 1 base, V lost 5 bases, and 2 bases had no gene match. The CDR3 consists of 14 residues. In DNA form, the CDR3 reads TGTGCCAGCAGCATGGACAGGGGTAACTATGGCTACACCTTC. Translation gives CASSMDRGNYGYTF.

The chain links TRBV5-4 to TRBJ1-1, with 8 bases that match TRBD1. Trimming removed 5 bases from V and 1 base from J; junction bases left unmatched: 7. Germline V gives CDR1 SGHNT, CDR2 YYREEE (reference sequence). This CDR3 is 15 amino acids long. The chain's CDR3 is CASSRTGIKNTEAFF. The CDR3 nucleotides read TGTGCCAGCAGTCGGACAGGGATCAAGAACACTGAAGCTTTCTTT.

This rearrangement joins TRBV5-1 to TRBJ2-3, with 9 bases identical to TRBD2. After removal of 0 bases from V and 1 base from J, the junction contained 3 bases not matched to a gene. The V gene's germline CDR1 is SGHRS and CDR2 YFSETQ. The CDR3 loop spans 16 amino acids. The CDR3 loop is CASSLAVAGGTDTQYF. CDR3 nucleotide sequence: TGCGCCAGCAGCTTGGCTGTAGCGGGAGGCACAGATACGCAGTATTTT.

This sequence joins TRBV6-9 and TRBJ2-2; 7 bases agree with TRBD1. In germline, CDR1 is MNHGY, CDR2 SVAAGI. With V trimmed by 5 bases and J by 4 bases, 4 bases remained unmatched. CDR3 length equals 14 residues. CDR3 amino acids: CASSATGPTGELFF. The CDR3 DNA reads TGTGCCAGCAGTGCGACAGGGCCCACCGGGGAGCTGTTTTTT.

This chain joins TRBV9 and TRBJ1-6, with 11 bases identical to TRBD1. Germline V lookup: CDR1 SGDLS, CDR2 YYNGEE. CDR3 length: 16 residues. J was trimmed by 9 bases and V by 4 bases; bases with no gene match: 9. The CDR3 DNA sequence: TGTGCCAGCAGCCCCAGAACCGGGACAGGGGGTTCACCCCTCCACTTT. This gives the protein CASSPRTGTGGSPLHF.

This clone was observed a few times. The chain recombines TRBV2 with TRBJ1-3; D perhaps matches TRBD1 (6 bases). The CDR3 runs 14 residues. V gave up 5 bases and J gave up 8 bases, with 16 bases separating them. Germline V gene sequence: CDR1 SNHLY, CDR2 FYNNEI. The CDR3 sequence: CASSSNRDLDTIYF. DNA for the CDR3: TGTGCCAGCAGTTCTAACAGGGATTTGGACACCATATATTTT.

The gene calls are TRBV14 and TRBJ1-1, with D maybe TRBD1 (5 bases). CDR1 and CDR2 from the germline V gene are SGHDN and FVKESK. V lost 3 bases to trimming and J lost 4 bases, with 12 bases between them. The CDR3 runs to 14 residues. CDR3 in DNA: TGTGCCAGCAGCCAGATTTGGGGGGGCACTGAAGCTTTCTTT. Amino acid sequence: CASSQIWGGTEAFF.

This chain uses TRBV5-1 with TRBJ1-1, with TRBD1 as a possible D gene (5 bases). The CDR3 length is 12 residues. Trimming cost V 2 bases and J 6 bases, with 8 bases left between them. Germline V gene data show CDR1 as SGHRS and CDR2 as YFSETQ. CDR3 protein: CASSFGGAEAFF. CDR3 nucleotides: TGCGCCAGCAGCTTTGGAGGGGCTGAAGCTTTCTTT.

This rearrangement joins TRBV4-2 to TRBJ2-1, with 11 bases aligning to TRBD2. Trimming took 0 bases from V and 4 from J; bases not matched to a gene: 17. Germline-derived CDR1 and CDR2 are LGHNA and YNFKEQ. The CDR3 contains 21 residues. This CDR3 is CASSQDPSSGRASQQYNEQFF. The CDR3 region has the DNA TGTGCCAGCAGCCAAGATCCTAGTAGCGGGAGGGCCTCCCAACAATACAATGAGCAGTTCTTC.

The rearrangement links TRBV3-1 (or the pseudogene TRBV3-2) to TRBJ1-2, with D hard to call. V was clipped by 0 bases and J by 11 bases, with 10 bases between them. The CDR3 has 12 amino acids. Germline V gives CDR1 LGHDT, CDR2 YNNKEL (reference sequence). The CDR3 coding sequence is TGTGCCAGCAGCCAAGATTGGTCGGTGTACACCTTC. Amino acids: CASSQDWSVYTF.

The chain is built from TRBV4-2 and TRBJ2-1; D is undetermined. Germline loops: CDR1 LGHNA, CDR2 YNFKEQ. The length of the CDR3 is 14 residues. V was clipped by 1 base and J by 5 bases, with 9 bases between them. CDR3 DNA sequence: TGTGCCAGCAGCCAAGGACCAGGAAACAATGAGCAGTTCTTC. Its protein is CASSQGPGNNEQFF.

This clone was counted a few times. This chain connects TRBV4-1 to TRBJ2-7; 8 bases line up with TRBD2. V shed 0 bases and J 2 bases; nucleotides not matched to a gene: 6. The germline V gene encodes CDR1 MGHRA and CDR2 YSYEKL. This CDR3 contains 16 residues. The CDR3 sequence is CASSQETSAKAYEQYF. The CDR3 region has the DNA TGCGCCAGCAGCCAAGAGACTAGCGCAAAGGCCTACGAGCAGTACTTC.

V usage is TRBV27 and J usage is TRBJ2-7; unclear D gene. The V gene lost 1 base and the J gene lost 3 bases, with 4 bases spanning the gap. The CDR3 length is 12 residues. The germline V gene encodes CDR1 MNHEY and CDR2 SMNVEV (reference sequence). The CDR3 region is CASSLYRYEQYF. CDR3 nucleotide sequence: TGTGCCAGCAGTTTATATCGCTACGAGCAGTACTTC.

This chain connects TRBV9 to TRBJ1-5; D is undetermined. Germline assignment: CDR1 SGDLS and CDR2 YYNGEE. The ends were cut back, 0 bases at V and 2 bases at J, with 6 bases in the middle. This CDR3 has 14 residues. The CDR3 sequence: CASSVDPGNQPQHF. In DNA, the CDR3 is TGTGCCAGCAGCGTAGATCCTGGCAATCAGCCCCAGCATTTT.

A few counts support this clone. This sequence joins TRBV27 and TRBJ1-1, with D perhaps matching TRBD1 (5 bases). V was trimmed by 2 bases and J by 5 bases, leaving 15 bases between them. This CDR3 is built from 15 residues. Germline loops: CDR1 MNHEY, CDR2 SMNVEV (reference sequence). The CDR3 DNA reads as TGTGCCAGCAGTTTACAAGCGGGGCGTCGAACTGAAGCTTTCTTT. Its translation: CASSLQAGRRTEAFF.

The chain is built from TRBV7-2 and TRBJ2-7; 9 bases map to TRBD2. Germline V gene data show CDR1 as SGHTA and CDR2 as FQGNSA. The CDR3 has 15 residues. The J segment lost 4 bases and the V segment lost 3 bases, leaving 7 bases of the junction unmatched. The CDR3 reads CASSLSSGGLYEQYF. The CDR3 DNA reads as TGTGCCAGCAGCTTGTCCAGCGGGGGGCTATACGAGCAGTACTTC.

In nucleotides, the CDR3 is TGTGCCAGCAGTTTCAACAGGGGCTCCTATGGCTACACCTTC. Residues: CASSFNRGSYGYTF. The gene calls are TRBV27 and TRBJ1-2; 7 bases fit TRBD1. CDR3 length equals 14 residues. Germline assignment: CDR1 MNHEY and CDR2 SMNVEV (reference sequence). The ends lost 3 bases at V and 4 bases at J; junction bases unmatched: 5.

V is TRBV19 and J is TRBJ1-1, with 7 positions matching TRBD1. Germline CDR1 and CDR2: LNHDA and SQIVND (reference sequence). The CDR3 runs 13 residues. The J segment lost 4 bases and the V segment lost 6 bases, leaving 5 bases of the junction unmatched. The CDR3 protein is CASSRGVGTEAFF. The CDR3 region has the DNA TGTGCCAGTAGCAGGGGGGTGGGCACTGAAGCTTTCTTT.

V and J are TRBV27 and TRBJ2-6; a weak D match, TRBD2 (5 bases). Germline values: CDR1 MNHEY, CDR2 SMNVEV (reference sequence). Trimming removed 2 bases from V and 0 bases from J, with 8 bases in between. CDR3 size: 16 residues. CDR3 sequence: CASSLVGSSGANVLTF. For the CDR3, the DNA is TGTGCCAGCAGTTTAGTTGGGAGCTCTGGGGCCAACGTCCTGACTTTC.

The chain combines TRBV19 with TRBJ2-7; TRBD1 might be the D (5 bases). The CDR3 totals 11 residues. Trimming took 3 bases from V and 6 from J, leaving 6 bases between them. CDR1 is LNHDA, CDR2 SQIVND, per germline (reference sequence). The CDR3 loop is CASSIGAEQYF. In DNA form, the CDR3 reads TGTGCCAGTAGTATTGGGGCCGAGCAGTACTTC. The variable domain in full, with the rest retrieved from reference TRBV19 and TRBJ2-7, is DGGITQSPKYLFRKEGQNVTLSCEQNLNHDAMYWYRQDPGQGLRLIYYSQIVNDFQKGDIAEGYSVSREKKESFPLTVTSAQKNPTAFYLCASSIGAEQYFGPGTRLTVT.

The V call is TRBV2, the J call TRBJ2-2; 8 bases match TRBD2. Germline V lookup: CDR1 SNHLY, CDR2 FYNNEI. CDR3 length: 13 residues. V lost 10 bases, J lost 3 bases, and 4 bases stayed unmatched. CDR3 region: CATKLADTGELFF. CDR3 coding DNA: TGTGCCACCAAACTAGCGGACACCGGGGAGCTGTTTTTT.

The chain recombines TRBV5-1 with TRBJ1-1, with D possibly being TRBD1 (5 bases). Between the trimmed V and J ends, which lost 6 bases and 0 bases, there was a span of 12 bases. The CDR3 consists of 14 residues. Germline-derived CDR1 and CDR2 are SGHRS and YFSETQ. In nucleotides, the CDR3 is TGCGCCAGCACACTACCGGGGGTGAACACTGAAGCTTTCTTT. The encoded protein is CASTLPGVNTEAFF.

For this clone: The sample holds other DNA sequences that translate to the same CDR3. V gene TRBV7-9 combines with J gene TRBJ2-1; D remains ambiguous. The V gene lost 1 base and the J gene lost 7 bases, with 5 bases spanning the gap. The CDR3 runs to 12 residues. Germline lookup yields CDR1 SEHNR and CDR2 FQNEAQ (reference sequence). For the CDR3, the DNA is TGTGCCAGCAGCTTAGTACTAAATGAGCAGTTCTTC. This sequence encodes CASSLVLNEQFF.

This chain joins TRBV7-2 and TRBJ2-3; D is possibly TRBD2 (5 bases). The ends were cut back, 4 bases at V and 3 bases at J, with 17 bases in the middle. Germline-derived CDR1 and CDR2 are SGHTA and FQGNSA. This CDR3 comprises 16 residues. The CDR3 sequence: CASSSRLLVGTDTQYF. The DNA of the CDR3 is TGTGCCAGCAGCTCGCGGTTACTAGTCGGTACAGATACGCAGTATTTT. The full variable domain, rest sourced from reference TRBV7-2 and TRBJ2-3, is GAGVSQSPSNKVTEKGKDVELRCDPISGHTALYWYRQSLGQGLEFLIYFQGNSAPDKSGLPSDRFSAERTGGSVSTLTIQRTQQEDSAVYLCASSSRLLVGTDTQYFGPGTRLTVL.

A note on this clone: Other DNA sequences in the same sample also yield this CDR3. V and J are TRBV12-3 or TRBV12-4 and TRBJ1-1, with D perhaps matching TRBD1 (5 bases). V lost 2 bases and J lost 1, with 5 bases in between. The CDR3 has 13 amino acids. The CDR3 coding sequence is TGTGCCAGCAGTTTACAGGGGAACACTGAAGCTTTCTTT. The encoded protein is CASSLQGNTEAFF.

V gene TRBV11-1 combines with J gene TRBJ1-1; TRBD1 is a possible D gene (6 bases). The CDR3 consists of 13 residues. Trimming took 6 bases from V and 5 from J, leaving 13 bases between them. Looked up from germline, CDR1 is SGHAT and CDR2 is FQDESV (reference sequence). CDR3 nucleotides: TGTGCCAGCAGACCAGGGGCGAGTACTGAAGCTTTCTTT. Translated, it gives CASRPGASTEAFF.

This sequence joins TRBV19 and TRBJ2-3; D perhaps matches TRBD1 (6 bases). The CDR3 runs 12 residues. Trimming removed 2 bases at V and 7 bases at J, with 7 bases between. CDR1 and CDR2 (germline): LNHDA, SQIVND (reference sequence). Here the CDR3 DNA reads TGTGCCAGTAGTATACAGGGGAATACGCAGTATTTT. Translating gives CASSIQGNTQYF.

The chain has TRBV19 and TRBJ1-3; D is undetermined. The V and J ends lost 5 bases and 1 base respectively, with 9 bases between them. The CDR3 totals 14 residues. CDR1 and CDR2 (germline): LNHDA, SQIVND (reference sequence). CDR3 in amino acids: CASSRSGSGNTIYF. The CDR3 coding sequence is TGTGCCAGTAGTCGGTCGGGATCTGGAAACACCATATATTTT.

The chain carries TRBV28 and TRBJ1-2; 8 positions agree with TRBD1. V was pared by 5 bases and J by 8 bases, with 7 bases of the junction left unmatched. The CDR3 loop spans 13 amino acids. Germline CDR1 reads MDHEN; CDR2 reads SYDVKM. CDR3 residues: CASSPLTGEGYTF. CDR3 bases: TGTGCCAGCAGTCCCCTGACAGGGGAAGGCTACACCTTC.